This TCR beta chain emerged from a study of blood T cell repertoires in COVID-19. Overall study context: Nucleic acid was either cDNA or gDNA, and it came from T cells, B-cell-depleted T cells, or PBMCs.

Trimming pared 5 bases from V and 7 bases from J, leaving 9 bases between. Germline CDR1 MDHEN, CDR2 SYDVKM. CDR3 size: 13 residues. TCRdb's copy holds only in-frame clones and misses some; the assay was immunoSEQ multiplex PCR. The sample includes over 50,000 clones, just under 80% seen only once; the top ten take under 15%. The clonotype comes from a human donor with active or convalescent COVID-19. The donor label of this sample is uncertain. Sequenced: peripheral blood. The V gene is TRBV28, the J gene TRBJ1-6; D remains ambiguous. CDR3 in amino acids: CASSPVPNSPLHF. For the CDR3, the DNA is TGTGCCAGCAGTCCGGTCCCAAATTCACCCCTCCACTTT.